Shown below are 6 T cell receptor beta chains from a single sample sequenced in a study of early T cells in non-severe SARS-CoV-2 infection. TCRdb recomputed calls from the 5' RACE reads with MiXCR, one row per CDR3 protein. The sample has tens of thousands of distinct CDR3 sequences, roughly a tenth seen once. The sample was whole blood, taken at baseline. These receptors were obtained from an adult who was a healthcare worker with PCR-confirmed SARS-CoV-2 infection or an uninfected control (not recorded which).

V and J are TRBV18 and TRBJ2-7; 8 nucleotides line up with TRBD1. V gave up 3 bases and J gave up 7 bases; unmatched junction bases: 14. Germline assignment: CDR1 KGHSH and CDR2 LQKENI. The CDR3 runs to 16 residues. CDR3 amino acids: CASSPSPTQGAGEQYF. The CDR3 DNA follows: TGTGCCAGCTCACCGAGCCCTACTCAGGGGGCGGGAGAGCAGTACTTC. The whole variable domain, remainder taken from reference TRBV18 and TRBJ2-7, is NAGVMQNPRHLVRRRGQEARLRCSPMKGHSHVYWYRQLPEEGLKFMVYLQKENIIDESGMPKERFSAEFPKEGPSILRIQQVVRGDSAAYFCASSPSPTQGAGEQYFGPGTRLTVT.

This clonotype was recorded many times. This chain connects TRBV28 to TRBJ2-1; D is tentatively TRBD1 or TRBD2 (5 bases each). The germline gives CDR1 MDHEN, CDR2 SYDVKM. The V and J ends lost 6 bases and 5 bases respectively, with 23 bases between them. The CDR3 sequence is 17 residues long. The DNA for the CDR3 is TGTGCCAGCAGGTCACGGATGGTAACAGGACTCAACAATGAGCAGTTCTTC. Amino acid sequence: CASRSRMVTGLNNEQFF.

Many counts were recorded for this clonotype. V is TRBV5-1 and J is TRBJ1-1; 7 bases are a match to TRBD1. CDR3 length: 14 residues. From germline, CDR1 is SGHRS and CDR2 YFSETQ. J gave up 0 bases and V 6 bases, and 5 bases lay outside the gene matches. The CDR3 protein is CASTMTGLNTEAFF. The CDR3 DNA is TGCGCCAGCACCATGACAGGGCTGAACACTGAAGCTTTCTTT.

The chain couples TRBV7-3 to TRBJ2-1; TRBD2 might be the D (6 bases). V was clipped by 3 bases and J by 16 bases, with 22 bases between them. Germline loops: CDR1 SGHTA, CDR2 FQGTGA. The CDR3 covers 14 residues. The CDR3 loop is CASSFHPGTSSPFF. The CDR3, as DNA: TGTGCCAGCAGCTTCCACCCCGGGACTTCCTCCCCATTCTTC.

As for this clonotype: This clone may be a read error of a much larger clone one base away. V gene TRBV13 combines with J gene TRBJ2-1; 9 bases are a match to TRBD2. The germline gives CDR1 PRHDT, CDR2 FYEKMQ (reference sequence). V shed 5 bases and J 9 bases; nucleotides not matched to a gene: 5. The CDR3 has 13 residues. CDR3 residues: CASSLRTSAEQFF. CDR3 bases: TGTGCCAGCAGCCTCAGGACTAGCGCTGAGCAGTTCTTC.

V is TRBV7-2 and J is TRBJ1-5; possibly TRBD1 for D (5 bases). Deletions cut 5 bases from V and 6 bases from J, with 11 bases between. The CDR3 spans 13 residues. Germline CDR1 is SGHTA and CDR2 is FQGNSA. The CDR3: CASSPRAGQPQHF. DNA of the CDR3: TGTGCCAGCAGCCCCAGGGCGGGTCAGCCCCAGCATTTT.